Shown below are 20 T cell receptor beta chains from a single sample sequenced in a study of tumor-infiltrating lymphocytes in primary liver carcinoma. Unsorted bulk tissue (roughly 17-33 mg) underwent RNA and DNA co-extraction. Researchers generated TCR beta cDNA from about 0.5 ug of total RNA, relying on a constant-region primer. Three rounds of nested multiplex PCR with slightly modified ARM-PCR produced TCR beta libraries. Primers for the first two PCR rounds were TRBV1-TRBV30 forward primers and a C-beta reverse primer (roughly 10 cycles per round). TCRdb redid the calling of the multiplex PCR reads with MiXCR, one entry per CDR3 protein. The sample has some 40,000 distinct CDR3 sequences; roughly 73% are singletons. The sequencing input was tumor-adjacent normal liver tissue. These receptors were obtained from a man aged 35 to 55 with primary liver carcinoma and hepatitis B virus infection.

The chain has TRBV7-9 and TRBJ2-1; D gene uncertain. Germline CDR1 SEHNR, CDR2 FQNEAQ (reference sequence). This CDR3 is built from 15 residues. V lost 6 bases, J lost 5 bases, and 17 bases lay in between. As DNA, the CDR3 is TGTGCCAGCAGTGGCAGCATATCCGAAAACAATGAGCAGTTCTTC. Its protein product is CASSGSISENNEQFF.

For this clonotype: Its ends do not fully match the called genes, so a read error is possible. This chain uses TRBV5-4 with TRBJ2-5, with D possibly being TRBD1 (6 bases). This CDR3 has 14 amino acids. Germline CDR1 SGHNT, CDR2 YYREEE (reference sequence). CDR3 bases: TGTGCCATCAGCGCGGTAGGGGGTCAAGAGACCCAGTACTTC. As protein: CAISAVGGQETQYF. The full variable domain, in which reference TRBV5-4 and TRBJ2-5 provide the parts outside the CDR3, is ETGVTQSPTHLIKTRGQQVTLRCSSQSGHNTVSWYQQALGQGPQFIFQYYREEENGRGNFPPRFSGLQFPNYSSELNVNALELDDSALYLCAISAVGGQETQYFGPGTRLLVL.

Many counts were recorded for this clonotype. V gene TRBV29-1 combines with J gene TRBJ2-1; D is undetermined. This CDR3 comprises 14 residues. The germline CDR1 and CDR2 sequences are SQVTM and ANQGSEA. V shed 4 bases and J shed 0 bases, with 10 bases lying between them. CDR3 sequence: CSVARRSSYNEQFF. DNA of the CDR3: TGCAGCGTTGCTCGCCGGAGCTCCTACAATGAGCAGTTCTTC.

This clonotype was observed once. An end of the junction does not agree with germline; a read error may underlie this. This chain connects TRBV11-2 to TRBJ2-4; D is uncertain. Germline CDR1 is SGHAT and CDR2 is FQNNGV. The CDR3 is made up of 15 amino acids. DNA of the CDR3: TGTGCTAGCACAACTTCGGCGGTATCCAAAAACATTCAGTACTTC. Its protein product is CASTTSAVSKNIQYF.

A note on this clonotype: No conserved phenylalanine or tryptophan is present at the end of the CDR3, so a read error is the likely explanation. This chain links TRBV4-1 with TRBJ2-5; D ambiguous. CDR1 and CDR2 from the germline V gene are MGHRA and YSYEKL. This CDR3 has 13 residues. Deletions cut 0 bases from V and 4 bases from J, with 6 bases between. CDR3 sequence reads: CASSQDDIETQYY. CDR3 bases: TGCGCCAGCAGCCAAGACGACATAGAGACCCAGTACTAC.

Concerning this clonotype itself: The junction shows a germline mismatch at one end, possibly a read error. The chain is built from TRBV4-3 and TRBJ2-3, with D perhaps matching TRBD1 or TRBD2 (7 bases each). This CDR3 comprises 15 residues. Germline-derived CDR1 and CDR2 are LGHNA and YSLEER. CDR3 sequence reads: CASSRREGGTDMQYF. CDR3 DNA sequence: TGCGCCAGCAGCCGTCGAGAGGGGGGGACAGATATGCAGTATTTT.

In regard to this clonotype: Because the CDR3 is missing its conserved closing phenylalanine or tryptophan, this is likely a read error. The chain couples TRBV14 to TRBJ2-1; D call uncertain. Germline lookup yields CDR1 SGHDN and CDR2 FVKESK. The CDR3 consists of 12 residues. The CDR3 DNA is TGTGCCAGGAGCCCAAGGGCGAATGAGCAGTTCCTC. This translates into CARSPRANEQFL.

This sequence joins TRBV7-8 and TRBJ2-5; TRBD2 matches at 7 bases. Trimming removed 2 bases from V and 6 bases from J; junction bases left unmatched: 9. This CDR3 comprises 15 residues. Germline V gene sequence: CDR1 SGHVS, CDR2 FQNEAQ. The CDR3 nucleotides are TGTGCCAGCAGCTTATCCGGCGGGGGAAGAAAGACCCAGTACTTC. Translating it yields CASSLSGGGRKTQYF. The full variable domain, its missing parts supplied by reference TRBV7-8 and TRBJ2-5, is GAGVSQSPRYKVAKRGQDVALRCDPISGHVSLFWYQQALGQGPEFLTYFQNEAQLDKSGLPSDRFFAERPEGSVSTLKIQRTQQEDSAVYLCASSLSGGGRKTQYFGPGTRLLVL.

This clonotype was seen a few times. This may stem from a read error, because a much larger clone lies one nucleotide away. The rearrangement links TRBV2 to TRBJ1-5; D is possibly TRBD1 (5 bases). V was cut by 6 bases and J by 2 bases, with 11 bases left in between. Germline V gene sequence: CDR1 SNHLY, CDR2 FYNNEI. The CDR3 runs to 14 residues. CDR3 bases: TGTGCCAGCAGAGCGGTAGGGGGCAATCAGCCCCAGCATTTT. As protein: CASRAVGGNQPQHF.

To note about this clonotype: A junction boundary mismatches the germline segment, possibly from a read error. The chain combines TRBV6-4 with TRBJ2-6; D is uncertain. Germline V lookup: CDR1 MRHNA, CDR2 SNTAGT. This CDR3 region has 16 residues. The CDR3 DNA reads as TGTGCCAGCAGTGAGTCCCCAGCGTCCCGGGCCAACGTCCTGATTTTC. Translation gives CASSESPASRANVLIF.

This clonotype is medium-sized. The chain joins TRBV6-5 to TRBJ2-5, with D possibly matching TRBD1 (6 bases). The CDR3 contains 12 residues. V lost 8 bases and J 0 bases, leaving 7 bases between the germline ends. Germline V gene sequence: CDR1 MNHEY, CDR2 SVGAGI. The CDR3 DNA follows: TGTGCCAGCCGACAGGACCAAGAGACCCAGTACTTC. Residues: CASRQDQETQYF.

For this clonotype: A read error is likely, as this CDR3 ends without the conserved phenylalanine or tryptophan. Because the CDR3's place on the DNA is in doubt, the DNA is left out and the CDR3 is given as listed by TCRdb. The gene calls are TRBV6-2 or TRBV6-3 and TRBJ1-1. Germline V gene lookup returns CDR1 MNHEY and CDR2 SVGEGT. The CDR3 contains 13 residues when both ends are counted. The CDR3: CASSYSDNTETFS.

This clonotype was detected a few times. It may be a read error: a sequence one base away is much more abundant. It is likely a read error, because the conserved phenylalanine at the end of the CDR3 is missing. The gene calls are TRBV28 and TRBJ2-7, with 7 bases that match TRBD1. This CDR3 has 16 residues. Germline CDR1 MDHEN, CDR2 SYDVKM. V gave up 6 bases and J gave up 4 bases; unmatched junction bases: 15. This chain's CDR3 is CASRGRGTPLSYEQYS. CDR3 DNA sequence: TGTGCCAGCAGGGGCAGGGGGACCCCACTTTCATACGAGCAGTACTCC.

The chain joins TRBV6-5 to TRBJ2-6, with a weak D call TRBD1 (5 bases). This CDR3 comprises 15 residues. Germline CDR1 is MNHEY and CDR2 is SVGAGI. Trimming took off 5 bases at V and 5 bases at J, with 13 bases between the two ends. For the CDR3, the DNA is TGTGCCAGCAGTCAATGGGGCCCTAGGGCCAACGTCCTGACTTTC. As protein: CASSQWGPRANVLTF.

This clonotype was picked up many times. This chain joins TRBV6-4 and TRBJ2-1, with D possibly being TRBD2 (5 bases). The V end was cut by 7 bases, the J end by 5 bases, with 12 bases between. CDR1 and CDR2 (germline): MRHNA, SNTAGT. This CDR3 spans 13 amino acids. This chain's CDR3 is CASNEGSHNEQFF. The CDR3 DNA sequence: TGTGCCAGCAATGAAGGGAGCCACAATGAGCAGTTCTTC.

Worth noting for this clonotype: Relative to the germline gene, one junction end is altered; a read error may explain this. This sequence joins TRBV4-1 and TRBJ2-1, with 8 bases aligning to TRBD1. The CDR3 loop spans 17 amino acids. Germline V gene lookup returns CDR1 MGHRA and CDR2 YSYEKL. The chain's CDR3 is CAGSQLGAGGGLYVQFF. The CDR3 DNA follows: TGCGCCGGCAGCCAACTTGGGGCAGGGGGCGGTTTGTATGTGCAGTTCTTC.

This clonotype was counted ten times or more. This chain uses TRBV10-3 with TRBJ2-7; 12 bases fit TRBD2. V was clipped by 6 bases and J by 5 bases; unmatched bases: 2. This CDR3 spans 13 amino acids. Germline CDR1 reads ENHRY; CDR2 reads SYGVKD. The CDR3: CAIRGLAGDEQYF. The DNA for the CDR3 is TGTGCCATCAGGGGACTAGCGGGCGACGAGCAGTACTTC.

Ten or more counts support this clonotype. The J gene is TRBJ2-3, the V gene TRBV28; 9 positions agree with TRBD2. V gave up 1 base and J gave up 7 bases; unmatched junction bases: 6. This CDR3 contains 15 residues. In germline, CDR1 is MDHEN, CDR2 SYDVKM. The CDR3 protein is CASSLLAGGSNTQYF. The CDR3 nucleotides read TGTGCCAGCAGTTTATTGGCGGGAGGGTCTAATACGCAGTATTTT. Looking up the rest from reference TRBV28 and TRBJ2-3 gives the full variable domain: DVKVTQSSRYLVKRTGEKVFLECVQDMDHENMFWYRQDPGLGLRLIYFSYDVKMKEKGDIPEGYSVSREKKERFSLILESASTNQTSMYLCASSLLAGGSNTQYFGPGTRLTVL.

Details on this clonotype: The junction departs from germline at one end; a sequencing error may be responsible. The rearrangement uses TRBV6-1 and TRBJ2-1, with D possibly being TRBD2 (5 bases). The CDR3 is 15 residues long. The germline V gene encodes CDR1 MNHNS and CDR2 SASEGT. The DNA for the CDR3 is TGTACCAGCAGTGAAGGAGCAGGAGGATACAATGAGCAGTTCTTC. Amino acids: CTSSEGAGGYNEQFF.

Regarding this clonotype: This CDR3 fails to terminate in the conserved phenylalanine or tryptophan, so it likely reflects a read error. J is TRBJ1-1 and V is TRBV10-2; no definite D call. Germline V gene sequence: CDR1 WSHSY, CDR2 SAAADI. The length of the CDR3 is 13 residues. Written as DNA, the CDR3 is TGCGCCGGCAGTGAAGTAGAAAATACTGAAGCTTTCCTT. Translation: CAGSEVENTEAFL.